This T cell receptor beta chain comes out of a study of cytomegalovirus exposure and HLA in healthy donors. Study-level points and caveats: TCR beta V- and J-gene trimming was later associated with a missense DCLRE1C variant. Several of the most significant clusters were apparently associated with common viral pathogens in a later analysis.

About this clone: Antigen unknown.

Germline V lookup: CDR1 LNHDA, CDR2 SQIVND (reference sequence). V shed 7 bases and J shed 4 bases, with 13 bases lying between them. The CDR3 is 13 residues long. Primers: 60 Vbeta forward and 13 Jbeta reverse. Profiled with immunoSEQ multiplex PCR; TCRdb holds only in-frame clones, not every one. Of 120,000 or so clones listed, approximately 81% are singletons. The chain carries TRBV19 and TRBJ1-1, with D perhaps TRBD1 (6 bases). The origin of this receptor is a woman aged 40 to 55 in good health and CMV-seronegative. Input material: PBMCs. The CDR3 spells CASKRRGITEAFF. CDR3 in DNA: TGTGCCAGTAAACGCAGGGGAATCACTGAAGCTTTCTTT.